The 7 T cell receptor beta chains given below trace back to one sample, sequenced in a study of OX40 agonist ivuxolimab in advanced cancers. Profiling relied on immunoSEQ multiplex PCR, and the TCRdb table lists in-frame clones only, not all of them. The data contain some 100,000 clones, 70% to 85% of them singletons. The sequenced sample was CD4+ or CD8+ T cells sorted from blood, obtained in a trial of the OX40 agonist ivuxolimab. The source is an adult with an advanced solid tumor such as melanoma, head and neck, liver or kidney cancer.

The chain combines TRBV27 with TRBJ2-2; D perhaps matches TRBD1 (6 bases). The CDR3 length is 16 residues. The germline V gene encodes CDR1 MNHEY and CDR2 SMNVEV (reference sequence). Between the trimmed V and J ends, which lost 6 bases and 0 bases, there was a span of 14 bases. CDR3 in DNA: TGTGCCAGCAGGAGCTCCTGGACAGCGAACACCGGGGAGCTGTTTTTT. It codes for CASRSSWTANTGELFF.

The J gene is TRBJ1-1, the V gene TRBV29-1; D possibly corresponds to TRBD1 (5 bases). V was pared by 6 bases and J by 3 bases, with 11 bases between. The CDR3 length is 12 residues. Per the germline V gene, CDR1 is SQVTM and CDR2 is ANQGSEA. CDR3 sequence (DNA): TGCAGCGTGGGATGGGGCCACACTGAAGCTTTCTTT. Translating it yields CSVGWGHTEAFF.

This clone was observed once. This chain links TRBV14 with TRBJ1-1, with D perhaps TRBD1 (6 bases). In germline, CDR1 is SGHDN, CDR2 FVKESK. CDR3 length: 12 residues. Trimming took off 6 bases at V and 4 bases at J, with 9 bases between the two ends. The CDR3 reads CASRLRGTEAFF. CDR3 bases: TGTGCCAGCAGGCTCAGGGGCACTGAAGCTTTCTTT.

The rearrangement links TRBV7-9 to TRBJ2-1, with D perhaps being TRBD1 or TRBD2 (5 bases each). Trimming cost V 7 bases and J 9 bases, with 10 bases left between them. The CDR3 has 11 amino acids. Germline CDR1 SEHNR, CDR2 FQNEAQ (reference sequence). The DNA of the CDR3 is TGTGCCAGCACCGGGACCGGTGAGCAGTTCTTC. Amino acid sequence: CASTGTGEQFF.

This chain uses TRBV4-3 with TRBJ1-2, with 10 bases fitting TRBD1. This CDR3 contains 13 residues. Trimming cost V 4 bases and J 6 bases; bases outside gene matches: 2. Germline V lookup: CDR1 LGHNA, CDR2 YSLEER. The CDR3 sequence is CASSLDRGNGYTF. CDR3 nucleotide sequence: TGCGCCAGCAGCCTGGACAGGGGGAATGGCTACACCTTC.

The chain carries TRBV12-5 and TRBJ2-3, with 7 positions matching TRBD1. The ends lost 6 bases at V and 0 bases at J; junction bases unmatched: 12. Germline V gives CDR1 LGHNT, CDR2 FRNRAP. The CDR3 consists of 17 residues. The CDR3 region has the DNA TGTGCTAGTGGAGGGACAGCTCTTTTTATTAGCACAGATACGCAGTATTTT. Encoded protein: CASGGTALFISTDTQYF.

This chain connects TRBV7-9 to TRBJ2-5, with 8 bases aligning to TRBD1. This CDR3 is built from 15 residues. The J segment lost 3 bases and the V segment lost 5 bases, leaving 8 bases of the junction unmatched. Germline V gene data show CDR1 as SEHNR and CDR2 as FQNEAQ (reference sequence). The CDR3 DNA is TGTGCCAGCAGCCTCGCCTCAGGGGGCAAAGAGACCCAGTACTTC. This translates into CASSLASGGKETQYF.